This TCR beta chain was recorded in a study of HIV-infected patients and healthy controls (TCRdb year 2014). The library relied on 5' RACE. The reads were generated on an Illumina MiSeq. TCRdb's own reprocessing of the public reads used fastp at Q25 and MiXCR and kept productive beta chains. Rows with one shared CDR3 protein collapse into an entry with the most common genes and DNA. This sample holds 15,000 to 20,000 distinct CDR3 sequences; over 15% were observed only once. Together, the top ten hold 24% of the sample. This clonotype has a count of ten or more. The antigen it recognizes is unknown. The sample holds no much larger clone one base away, and base qualities are not on file. The V end gives up 3 bases and the J end 8 bases, leaving 11 bases in the junction not matched to a gene. Per the germline V gene, MRHNA is the CDR1 and SNTAGT is the CDR2. From the cysteine up to the phenylalanine, the CDR3 has a length of 16 residues. Of the read, only the CDR3 DNA is kept; its 48 bases are in frame from base 1.

The rearranged chain carries TRBV6-4 and TRBJ2-1; TRBD1 lines up with 9 middle nucleotides. Sequences were obtained from CD8+ T cells from blood. This TCR came from a human donor in good health. The nucleotide sequence reads as follows: TGTGCCAGCAGTGAAACAACCGGGACAGGGTTGGATGAGCAGTTCTTC. Translated, it gives CASSETTGTGLDEQFF.